Presented here are 27 T cell receptor beta chains from one specimen sequenced in a study of T cells after yellow fever vaccination. Via MiXCR, TCRdb re-called the 5' RACE reads, giving one row per CDR3 protein. The table has hundreds of thousands of distinct CDR3 sequences, roughly 12% seen once; the top ten hold about 15%. The input for sequencing was PBMCs, taken on the day of the yellow fever booster vaccination. These receptors were taken from a man under 40 who received the YFV17D yellow fever vaccine.

In this sample, this clonotype turned up a few times. V usage is TRBV12-3 or TRBV12-4 and J usage is TRBJ2-3; 8 nucleotides agree with TRBD2. The CDR3 extends over 15 amino acids. V lost 7 bases to trimming and J lost 5 bases; unmatched junction nucleotides: 11. CDR3 sequence: CASTDWREVGDTQYF. CDR3 coding DNA: TGTGCCAGCACCGACTGGCGGGAGGTCGGAGATACGCAGTATTTT.

This clonotype turned up a few times. The rearrangement joins TRBV6-5 to TRBJ2-2, with 9 bases identical to TRBD1. V was clipped by 4 bases and J by 4 bases; unmatched bases: 4. CDR1 is MNHEY, CDR2 SVGAGI, per germline. This CDR3 has 15 residues. CDR3: CASSWGQGITGELFF. CDR3 coding DNA: TGTGCCAGCAGTTGGGGACAGGGTATCACCGGGGAGCTGTTTTTT.

J is TRBJ2-1 and V is TRBV29-1, with 8 bases fitting TRBD1. This CDR3 region has 14 residues. Germline CDR1 and CDR2: SQVTM and ANQGSEA. Unmatched junction bases numbered 8, after V lost 4 bases and J lost 6 bases. The CDR3, as DNA: TGCAGCGTTGTGGTCAGGGGGCGCGTCAATGAGCAGTTCTTC. It translates to CSVVVRGRVNEQFF.

This chain connects TRBV7-2 to TRBJ2-4; 7 positions match TRBD2. Germline V gene lookup returns CDR1 SGHTA and CDR2 FQGNSA. The CDR3 is 15 amino acids. J gave up 1 base and V 3 bases, and 3 bases lay outside the gene matches. In DNA form, the CDR3 reads TGTGCCAGCAGCTTTGGGGGAGGGGCCAAAAACATTCAGTACTTC. Amino acid sequence: CASSFGGGAKNIQYF.

The chain has TRBV11-1 and TRBJ2-7; the match to TRBD1 covers 9 bases. The CDR3 is 19 residues long. J gave up 2 bases and V 2 bases, and 16 bases lay outside the gene matches. The germline gives CDR1 SGHAT, CDR2 FQDESV (reference sequence). The CDR3 region has the DNA TGTGCCAGCAGCTTATATATAGGGACAGGGCCCGCGAAGACCTACGAGCAGTACTTC. Translated: CASSLYIGTGPAKTYEQYF.

The V gene is TRBV5-1, the J gene TRBJ2-6, with TRBD1 matching over 9 bases. This CDR3 spans 17 amino acids. The V gene end was trimmed by 3 bases and the J gene end by 0 bases; junction bases not matched to a gene: 4. Germline V gene lookup returns CDR1 SGHRS and CDR2 YFSETQ. As DNA, the CDR3 is TGCGCCAGCAGCTCGGGGACAGGGAGCTCTGGGGCCAACGTCCTGACTTTC. Encoded protein: CASSSGTGSSGANVLTF.

Concerning this clonotype itself: The final CDR3 position lacks the conserved phenylalanine or tryptophan, pointing to a likely read error. The DNA is omitted, as the CDR3 cannot be located on it reliably, and the CDR3 follows TCRdb's listing. The chain recombines TRBV7-9 with TRBJ2-4; the table gives TRBD1 as D, unverified against the DNA. Inclusive of both ends, the CDR3 amounts to 13 amino acids. CDR1 and CDR2 from the germline V gene are SEHNR and FQNEAQ (reference sequence). The CDR3: CASSLGQGPVRLS.

This clonotype has just a few counts. This chain links TRBV20-1 with TRBJ2-7; D is ambiguous. The CDR3 consists of 12 residues. In germline, CDR1 is DFQATT, CDR2 SNEGSKA (reference sequence). The germline V and J ends were trimmed by 4 bases and 3 bases, with 10 bases remaining between them. The CDR3 DNA reads TGCAGTGCTATATCCCAGGTCTACGAGCAGTACTTC. Protein sequence: CSAISQVYEQYF.

The V gene is TRBV5-5, the J gene TRBJ2-7, with D unresolved. V shed 0 bases and J shed 0 bases, with 10 bases lying between them. In germline, CDR1 is SGHKS, CDR2 YYEKEE (reference sequence). The length of the CDR3 is 15 residues. CDR3: CASSLGFLSSYEQYF. As DNA, the CDR3 is TGTGCCAGCAGCTTGGGATTTTTGTCCTCCTACGAGCAGTACTTC. Based on the CDR3 plus reference TRBV5-5 and TRBJ2-7, the full variable domain is DAGVTQSPTHLIKTRGQQVTLRCSPISGHKSVSWYQQVLGQGPQFIFQYYEKEERGRGNFPDRFSARQFPNYSSELNVNALLLGDSALYLCASSLGFLSSYEQYFGPGTRLTVT.

The chain joins TRBV20-1 to TRBJ2-1; D call uncertain. Germline V gene data show CDR1 as DFQATT and CDR2 as SNEGSKA (reference sequence). Trimming took off 3 bases at V and 3 bases at J, with 12 bases between the two ends. The CDR3 sequence is 14 residues long. CDR3 residues: CSASQTQLYNEQFF. The CDR3 DNA reads TGCAGTGCTAGTCAGACTCAGCTCTACAATGAGCAGTTCTTC.

There are a few counts of this clonotype. V usage is TRBV4-3 and J usage is TRBJ1-6, with D possibly TRBD1 on 6 matching bases. The ends were cut back, 4 bases at V and 9 bases at J, with 13 bases in the middle. CDR3 length: 14 residues. Germline CDR1 reads LGHNA; CDR2 reads YSLEER. CDR3 nucleotides: TGCGCCAGCAGCCCGGCAGGGGATATTTCACCCCTCCACTTT. It specifies CASSPAGDISPLHF.

This clonotype was observed at least ten times. The chain combines TRBV5-1 with TRBJ2-3, with D perhaps TRBD2 (5 bases). Germline V lookup: CDR1 SGHRS, CDR2 YFSETQ. With 1 base removed from V and 0 bases from J, the gap between germline ends came to 6 bases. The CDR3 sequence is 14 residues long. The CDR3 protein is CASSLPSSTDTQYF. The CDR3, as DNA: TGCGCCAGCAGCTTGCCTAGCAGCACAGATACGCAGTATTTT.

The V and J genes are TRBV21-1 and TRBJ2-5. TRBV21-1 is designated a pseudogene. The CDR3 sequence is 13 residues long. The CDR3, as DNA: TGTGCCAGCATGGTGCCGTTCCAAGAGACCCAGTACTTC. Protein sequence: CASMVPFQETQYF.

The V gene is TRBV7-9, the J gene TRBJ2-1; D remains ambiguous. The V end lost 7 bases, the J end lost 0 bases, and 22 bases lay between the germline ends. Germline V gives CDR1 SEHNR, CDR2 FQNEAQ (reference sequence). This CDR3 region has 18 residues. The CDR3 region has the DNA TGTGCCAGCAACCCGCTGGTCGGTAGTTTGAGCTCCTACAATGAGCAGTTCTTC. This translates into CASNPLVGSLSSYNEQFF.

This clonotype was observed a few times. This chain joins TRBV7-2 and TRBJ2-7; 10 bases agree with TRBD1. This CDR3 is 16 amino acids long. Germline CDR1 reads SGHTA; CDR2 reads FQGNSA. V was clipped by 5 bases and J by 3 bases; unmatched bases: 10. For the CDR3, the DNA is TGTGCCAGCAGCATAGAGGGGACAGGGGTCCACTACGAGCAGTACTTC. Protein: CASSIEGTGVHYEQYF. Combining the CDR3 with reference TRBV7-2 and TRBJ2-7 gives the whole variable domain GAGVSQSPSNKVTEKGKDVELRCDPISGHTALYWYRQSLGQGLEFLIYFQGNSAPDKSGLPSDRFSAERTGGSVSTLTIQRTQQEDSAVYLCASSIEGTGVHYEQYFGPGTRLTVT.

A few counts support this clonotype. This chain connects TRBV5-1 to TRBJ2-7; weak D call: TRBD2 (5 bases). CDR1 is SGHRS and CDR2 is YFSETQ in the germline V gene. The germline V and J ends were trimmed by 6 bases and 7 bases, with 20 bases remaining between them. The CDR3 extends over 14 amino acids. The CDR3 sequence: CASNPLGSGREQYF. Written as DNA, the CDR3 is TGCGCCAGCAACCCGCTCGGCAGCGGTCGGGAGCAGTACTTC.

The chain has TRBV4-3 and TRBJ1-4; D uncertain. The germline V and J ends were trimmed by 0 bases and 8 bases, with 13 bases remaining between them. The V gene's germline CDR1 is LGHNA and CDR2 YSLEER. The CDR3 has 15 residues. This CDR3 reads CASSQDSVPREKLFF. The CDR3 DNA follows: TGCGCCAGCAGCCAAGACTCCGTCCCGAGGGAAAAACTGTTTTTT.

This clonotype was observed a few times. This sequence joins TRBV29-1 and TRBJ2-7; perhaps TRBD1 as D (7 bases). The CDR3 length is 15 residues. Germline V gene data show CDR1 as SQVTM and CDR2 as ANQGSEA. V lost 8 bases and J 2 bases, leaving 22 bases between the germline ends. The DNA for the CDR3 is TGCAGCTTCTTGCTAGCGACAGGGAACCCCTACGAGCAGTACTTC. Its protein product is CSFLLATGNPYEQYF.

In its sample, this clonotype was seen a few times. The CDR3: CASSFTSGGTGELFF. Here the CDR3 DNA reads TGTGCCAGCAGCTTCACTAGCGGAGGCACCGGGGAGCTGTTTTTT. The chain couples TRBV7-2 to TRBJ2-2, with 8 bases identical to TRBD2. The CDR3 has 15 residues. The ends lost 3 bases at V and 4 bases at J; junction bases unmatched: 4. Germline CDR1 reads SGHTA; CDR2 reads FQGNSA.

The chain combines TRBV18 with TRBJ2-3; no reliable D call. V was cut by 6 bases and J by 1 base, with 14 bases left in between. The CDR3 extends over 15 amino acids. Germline V gives CDR1 KGHSH, CDR2 LQKENI. CDR3 nucleotides: TGTGCCAGCTCGAAGGCCTCGTCCCGCACAGATACGCAGTATTTT. Translated, it gives CASSKASSRTDTQYF.

This clonotype turned up a few times. This sequence joins TRBV5-1 and TRBJ1-5, with D possibly matching TRBD1 (5 bases). Germline V gene sequence: CDR1 SGHRS, CDR2 YFSETQ. Trimming stripped 0 bases from V and 3 bases from J, with 10 bases between. The CDR3 sequence is 15 residues long. In DNA form, the CDR3 reads TGCGCCAGCAGCTTGGAGGGGCAGGTCAATCAGCCCCAGCATTTT. As protein: CASSLEGQVNQPQHF.

The V call is TRBV7-2, the J call TRBJ2-3, with a possible D match to TRBD1 (5 bases). Trimming cost V 5 bases and J 9 bases, with 12 bases left between them. Germline V gives CDR1 SGHTA, CDR2 FQGNSA. CDR3 length: 12 residues. CDR3 DNA: TGTGCCAGCAGCCCGGTCAAGGGGACGCAGTATTTT. It translates to CASSPVKGTQYF.

The chain combines TRBV20-1 with TRBJ2-6; 9 nucleotides match TRBD1. The CDR3 runs 18 residues. Per the germline V gene, CDR1 is DFQATT and CDR2 is SNEGSKA (reference sequence). The junction had 6 bases not matched to a gene; V was cut back by 0 bases and J by 0 bases. For the CDR3, the DNA is TGCAGTGCTAGAGACCCGGACAGGGGAAGCTCTGGGGCCAACGTCCTGACTTTC. This sequence encodes CSARDPDRGSSGANVLTF.

The CDR3 nucleotides are TGTGCCAGCAGTAGGATTGGGACGAACGCCTACGAGCAGTACTTC. Protein product: CASSRIGTNAYEQYF. The V call is TRBV27, the J call TRBJ2-7; D may be TRBD1 or TRBD2 (5 bases each). The CDR3 is made up of 15 amino acids. The V and J ends lost 5 bases and 2 bases respectively, with 16 bases between them. Per the germline V gene, CDR1 is MNHEY and CDR2 is SMNVEV (reference sequence).

The chain has TRBV5-4 and TRBJ2-1; TRBD2 is a possible D gene (6 bases). CDR1 and CDR2 from the germline V gene are SGHNT and YYREEE (reference sequence). Trimming left V 3 bases short and J 9 bases short, with 19 bases between. The CDR3 is made up of 15 amino acids. This chain's CDR3 is CASSSGDPLGFEQFF. The CDR3 DNA sequence: TGTGCCAGCAGCTCGGGGGACCCTCTTGGGTTTGAGCAGTTCTTC.

In its sample, this clonotype was seen a few times. The chain joins TRBV7-2 to TRBJ2-7, with a possible D match to TRBD2 (6 bases). The germline V gene encodes CDR1 SGHTA and CDR2 FQGNSA. This CDR3 has 13 residues. V was clipped by 5 bases and J by 6 bases, with 14 bases between them. The CDR3: CASSLETRREQYF. The CDR3, as DNA: TGTGCCAGCAGCCTTGAGACTAGACGCGAGCAGTACTTC.

V and J are TRBV5-1 and TRBJ2-1; TRBD2 matches 8 bases. With V trimmed by 2 bases and J by 4 bases, 5 bases remained unmatched. Per germline, CDR1 SGHRS and CDR2 YFSETQ. The CDR3 consists of 15 residues. This CDR3 reads CASSLLAAEYNEQFF. The CDR3 coding sequence is TGCGCCAGCAGCTTACTAGCGGCGGAGTACAATGAGCAGTTCTTC. Filled out from reference TRBV5-1 and TRBJ2-1, the complete variable domain reads KAGVTQTPRYLIKTRGQQVTLSCSPISGHRSVSWYQQTPGQGLQFLFEYFSETQRNKGNFPGRFSGRQFSNSRSEMNVSTLELGDSALYLCASSLLAAEYNEQFFGPGTRLTVL.